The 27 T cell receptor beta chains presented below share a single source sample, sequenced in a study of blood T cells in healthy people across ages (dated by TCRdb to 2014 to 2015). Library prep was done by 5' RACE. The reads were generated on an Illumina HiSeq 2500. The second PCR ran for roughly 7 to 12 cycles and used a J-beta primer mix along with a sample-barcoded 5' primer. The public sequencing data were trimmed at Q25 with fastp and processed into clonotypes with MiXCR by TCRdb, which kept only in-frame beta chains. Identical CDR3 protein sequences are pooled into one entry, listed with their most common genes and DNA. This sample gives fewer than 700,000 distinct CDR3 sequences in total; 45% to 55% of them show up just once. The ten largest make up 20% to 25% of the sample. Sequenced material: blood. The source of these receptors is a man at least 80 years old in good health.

CDR3 loop: CATKTYRNEQYF. The CDR3, as DNA: TGTGCCACCAAGACATATCGAAATGAGCAGTACTTC. The gene calls are TRBV24-1 and TRBJ2-7; D not certain. Trimming shortened V by 8 bases and J by 7 bases, and 14 bases separated the two germline ends. CDR1 is KGHDR, CDR2 SFDVKD, per germline. The CDR3 is 12 amino acids.

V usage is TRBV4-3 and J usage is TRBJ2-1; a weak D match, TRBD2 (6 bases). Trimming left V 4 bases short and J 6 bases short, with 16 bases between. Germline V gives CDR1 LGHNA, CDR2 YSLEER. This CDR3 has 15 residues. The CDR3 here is CASSPGLPSANEQFF. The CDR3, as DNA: TGCGCCAGCAGCCCGGGACTCCCGTCCGCCAATGAGCAGTTCTTC.

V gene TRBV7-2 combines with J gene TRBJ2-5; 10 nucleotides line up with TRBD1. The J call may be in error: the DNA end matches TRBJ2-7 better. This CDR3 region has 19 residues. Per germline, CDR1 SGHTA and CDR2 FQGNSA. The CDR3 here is CASSLDPRQGAPKRGEQYF. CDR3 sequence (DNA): TGTGCCAGCAGCTTAGACCCGAGACAGGGGGCTCCAAAGAGGGGCGAGCAGTACTTC.

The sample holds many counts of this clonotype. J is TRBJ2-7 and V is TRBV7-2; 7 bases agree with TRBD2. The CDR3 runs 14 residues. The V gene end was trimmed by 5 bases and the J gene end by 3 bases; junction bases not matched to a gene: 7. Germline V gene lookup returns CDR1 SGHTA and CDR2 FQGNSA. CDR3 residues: CASSQRTSVYEQYF. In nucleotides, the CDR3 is TGTGCCAGCAGCCAGCGGACTAGTGTCTACGAGCAGTACTTC.

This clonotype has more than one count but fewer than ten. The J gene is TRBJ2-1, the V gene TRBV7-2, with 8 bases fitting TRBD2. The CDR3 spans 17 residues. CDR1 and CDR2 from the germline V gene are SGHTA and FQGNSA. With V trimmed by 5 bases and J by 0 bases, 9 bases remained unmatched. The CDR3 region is CASSRRGGGSSYNEQFF. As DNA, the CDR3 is TGTGCCAGCAGCCGCCGGGGGGGCGGAAGCTCCTACAATGAGCAGTTCTTC.

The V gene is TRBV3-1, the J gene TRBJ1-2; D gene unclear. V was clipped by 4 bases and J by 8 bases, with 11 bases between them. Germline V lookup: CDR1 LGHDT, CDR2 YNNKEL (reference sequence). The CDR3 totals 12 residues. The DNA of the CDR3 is TGTGCCAGCAGCCTGCCGTTTGAAGGCTACACCTTC. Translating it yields CASSLPFEGYTF. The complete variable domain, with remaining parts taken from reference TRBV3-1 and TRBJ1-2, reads DTAVSQTPKYLVTQMGNDKSIKCEQNLGHDTMYWYKQDSKKFLKIMFSYNNKELIINETVPNRFSPKSPDKAHLNLHINSLELGDSAVYFCASSLPFEGYTFGSGTRLTVV.

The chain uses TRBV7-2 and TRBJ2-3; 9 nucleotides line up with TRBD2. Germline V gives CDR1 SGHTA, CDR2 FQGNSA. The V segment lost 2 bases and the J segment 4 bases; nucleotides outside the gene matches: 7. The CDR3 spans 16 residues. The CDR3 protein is CASSLQGQRGADTQYF. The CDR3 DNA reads TGTGCCAGCAGCTTACAAGGGCAGCGGGGGGCAGATACGCAGTATTTT.

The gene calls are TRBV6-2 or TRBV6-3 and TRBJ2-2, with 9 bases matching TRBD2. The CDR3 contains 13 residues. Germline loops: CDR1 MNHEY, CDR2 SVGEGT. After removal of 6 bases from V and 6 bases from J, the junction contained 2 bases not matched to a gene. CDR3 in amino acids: CASRLAGAGELFF. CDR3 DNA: TGTGCCAGCAGATTAGCGGGGGCCGGGGAGCTGTTTTTT.

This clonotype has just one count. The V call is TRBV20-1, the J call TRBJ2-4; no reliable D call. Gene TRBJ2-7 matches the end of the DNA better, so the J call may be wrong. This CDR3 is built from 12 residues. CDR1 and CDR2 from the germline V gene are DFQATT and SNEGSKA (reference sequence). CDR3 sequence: CSAQDPPHEQYF. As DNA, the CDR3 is TGCAGTGCCCAGGACCCCCCACACGAGCAGTACTTC.

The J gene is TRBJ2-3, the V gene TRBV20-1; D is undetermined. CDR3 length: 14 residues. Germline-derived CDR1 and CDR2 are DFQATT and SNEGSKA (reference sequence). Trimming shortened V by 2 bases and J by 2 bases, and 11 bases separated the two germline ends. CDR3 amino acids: CSARHTAVTDTQYF. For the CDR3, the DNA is TGCAGTGCTAGACATACTGCCGTCACAGATACGCAGTATTTT.

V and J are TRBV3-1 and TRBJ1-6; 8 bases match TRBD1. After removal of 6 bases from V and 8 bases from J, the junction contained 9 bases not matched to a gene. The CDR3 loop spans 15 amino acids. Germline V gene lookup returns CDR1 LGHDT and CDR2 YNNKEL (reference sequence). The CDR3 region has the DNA TGTGCCAGCAGTCGGAGGCAGGGGGCCGATTCACCCCTCCACTTT. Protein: CASSRRQGADSPLHF.

In DNA form, the CDR3 reads TGTGCCAGCAGTGAGGCTAGGGAGAGTAACTATGGCTACACCTTC. The encoded protein is CASSEARESNYGYTF. The rearrangement joins TRBV2 to TRBJ1-2; D gene ambiguous. Germline-derived CDR1 and CDR2 are SNHLY and FYNNEI. This CDR3 is 15 amino acids long. With 3 bases removed from V and 1 base from J, the gap between germline ends came to 12 bases.

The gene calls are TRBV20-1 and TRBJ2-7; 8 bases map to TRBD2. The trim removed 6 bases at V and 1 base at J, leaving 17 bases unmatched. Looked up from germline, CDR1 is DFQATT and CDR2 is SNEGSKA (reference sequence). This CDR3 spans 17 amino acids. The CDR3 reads CSAGKNLGTSISYEQYF. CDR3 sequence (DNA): TGCAGTGCGGGGAAAAACCTCGGGACTAGTATATCCTACGAGCAGTACTTC.

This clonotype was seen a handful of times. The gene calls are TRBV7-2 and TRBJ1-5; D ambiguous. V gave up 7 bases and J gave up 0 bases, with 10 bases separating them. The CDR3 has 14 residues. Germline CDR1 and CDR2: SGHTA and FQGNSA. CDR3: CASNYGYSNQPQHF. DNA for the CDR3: TGTGCCAGCAATTATGGGTATAGCAATCAGCCCCAGCATTTT. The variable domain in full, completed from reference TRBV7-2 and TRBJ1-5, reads GAGVSQSPSNKVTEKGKDVELRCDPISGHTALYWYRQSLGQGLEFLIYFQGNSAPDKSGLPSDRFSAERTGGSVSTLTIQRTQQEDSAVYLCASNYGYSNQPQHFGDGTRLSIL.

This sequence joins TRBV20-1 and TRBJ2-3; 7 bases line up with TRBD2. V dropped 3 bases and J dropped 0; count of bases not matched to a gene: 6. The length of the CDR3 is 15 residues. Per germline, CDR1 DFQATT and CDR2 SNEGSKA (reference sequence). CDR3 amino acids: CSARASGTSTDTQYF. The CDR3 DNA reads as TGCAGTGCTAGGGCTAGCGGAACTAGCACAGATACGCAGTATTTT.

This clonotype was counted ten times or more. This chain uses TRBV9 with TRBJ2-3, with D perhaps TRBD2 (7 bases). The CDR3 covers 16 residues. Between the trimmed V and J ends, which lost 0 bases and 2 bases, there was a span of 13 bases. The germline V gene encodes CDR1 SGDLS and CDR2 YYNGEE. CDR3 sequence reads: CASSVVGGGYTDTQYF. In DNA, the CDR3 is TGTGCCAGCAGCGTAGTCGGCGGGGGCTACACAGATACGCAGTATTTT.

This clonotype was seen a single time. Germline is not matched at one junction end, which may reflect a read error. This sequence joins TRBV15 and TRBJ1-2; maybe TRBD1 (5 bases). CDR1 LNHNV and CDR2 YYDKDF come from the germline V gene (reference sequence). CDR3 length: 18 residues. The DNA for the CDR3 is TGTGCCACCGGCAGGGCTCTAGGGCAGTCCGACTTCGACTATGGCTACACCTTC. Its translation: CATGRALGQSDFDYGYTF. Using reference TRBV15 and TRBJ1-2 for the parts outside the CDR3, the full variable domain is DAMVIQNPRYQVTQFGKPVTLSCSQTLNHNVMYWYQQKSSQAPKLLFHYYDKDFNNEADTPDNFQSRRPNTSFCFLDIRSPGLGDTAMYLCATGRALGQSDFDYGYTFGSGTRLTVV.

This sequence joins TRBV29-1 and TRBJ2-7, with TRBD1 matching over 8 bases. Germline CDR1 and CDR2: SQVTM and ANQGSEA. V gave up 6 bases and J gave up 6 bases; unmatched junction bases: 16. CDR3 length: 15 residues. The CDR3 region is CSVDAGWTGRREQYF. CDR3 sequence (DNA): TGCAGCGTAGACGCGGGCTGGACAGGGAGGCGCGAGCAGTACTTC.

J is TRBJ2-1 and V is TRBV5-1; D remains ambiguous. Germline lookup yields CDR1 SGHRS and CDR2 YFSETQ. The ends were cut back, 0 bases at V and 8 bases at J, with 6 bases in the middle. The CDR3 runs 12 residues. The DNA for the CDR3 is TGCGCCAGCAGCTTGGAACGGTATGAGCAGTTCTTC. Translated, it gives CASSLERYEQFF.

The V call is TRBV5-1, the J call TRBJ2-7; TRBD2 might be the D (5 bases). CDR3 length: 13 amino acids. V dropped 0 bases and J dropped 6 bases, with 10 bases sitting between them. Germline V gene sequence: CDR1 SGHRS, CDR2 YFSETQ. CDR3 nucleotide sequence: TGCGCCAGCAGCTTGGCTGACGAGGGCGAGCAGTACTTC. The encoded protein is CASSLADEGEQYF.

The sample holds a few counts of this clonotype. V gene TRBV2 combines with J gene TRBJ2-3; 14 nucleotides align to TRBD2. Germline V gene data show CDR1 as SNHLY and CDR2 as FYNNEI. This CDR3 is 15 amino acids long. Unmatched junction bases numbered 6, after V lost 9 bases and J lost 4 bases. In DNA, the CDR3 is TGTGCCAGGGGGACTAGCGGGAGTTTGGCAGATACGCAGTATTTT. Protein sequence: CARGTSGSLADTQYF.

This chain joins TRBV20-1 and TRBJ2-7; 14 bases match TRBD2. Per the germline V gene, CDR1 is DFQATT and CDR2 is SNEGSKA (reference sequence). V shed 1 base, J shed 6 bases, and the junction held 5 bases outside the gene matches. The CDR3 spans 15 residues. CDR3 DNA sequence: TGCAGTGCTAGAGGCGGGACTAGCGGGAGTCGCGAGCAGTACTTC. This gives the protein CSARGGTSGSREQYF.

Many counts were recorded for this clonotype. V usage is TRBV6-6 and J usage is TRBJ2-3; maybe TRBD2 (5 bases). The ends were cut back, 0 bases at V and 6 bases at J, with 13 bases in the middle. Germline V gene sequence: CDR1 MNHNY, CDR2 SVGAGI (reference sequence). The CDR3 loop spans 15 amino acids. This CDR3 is CASSYSTGKVDTQYF. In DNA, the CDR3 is TGTGCCAGCAGTTACTCGACCGGGAAGGTGGATACGCAGTATTTT.

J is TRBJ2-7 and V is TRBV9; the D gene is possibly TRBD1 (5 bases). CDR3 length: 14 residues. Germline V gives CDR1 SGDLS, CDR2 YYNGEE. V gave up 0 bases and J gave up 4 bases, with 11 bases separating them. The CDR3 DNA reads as TGTGCCAGCAGCGTAGATCCAGGGAATTACGAGCAGTACTTC. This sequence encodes CASSVDPGNYEQYF.

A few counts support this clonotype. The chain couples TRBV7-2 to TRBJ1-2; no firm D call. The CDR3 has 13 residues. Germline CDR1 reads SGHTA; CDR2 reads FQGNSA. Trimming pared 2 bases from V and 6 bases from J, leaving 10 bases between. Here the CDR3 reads CASSLSREDGYTF. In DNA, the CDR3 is TGTGCCAGCAGCTTAAGCCGGGAGGATGGCTACACCTTC. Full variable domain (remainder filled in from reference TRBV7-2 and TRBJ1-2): GAGVSQSPSNKVTEKGKDVELRCDPISGHTALYWYRQSLGQGLEFLIYFQGNSAPDKSGLPSDRFSAERTGGSVSTLTIQRTQQEDSAVYLCASSLSREDGYTFGSGTRLTVV.

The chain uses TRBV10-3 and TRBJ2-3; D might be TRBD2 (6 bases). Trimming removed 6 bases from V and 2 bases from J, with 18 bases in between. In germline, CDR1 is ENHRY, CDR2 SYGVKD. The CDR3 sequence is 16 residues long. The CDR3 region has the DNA TGTGCCATCAGGACCGGACTAAGCCGGATCACAGATACGCAGTATTTT. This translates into CAIRTGLSRITDTQYF.

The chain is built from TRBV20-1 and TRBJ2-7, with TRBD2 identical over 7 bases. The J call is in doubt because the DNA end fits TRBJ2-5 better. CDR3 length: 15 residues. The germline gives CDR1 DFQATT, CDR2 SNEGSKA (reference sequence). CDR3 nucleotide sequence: TGCAGTGCTAGTAACGCGGGAGATGTAGATTGGACCCAGTACTTC. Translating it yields CSASNAGDVDWTQYF.